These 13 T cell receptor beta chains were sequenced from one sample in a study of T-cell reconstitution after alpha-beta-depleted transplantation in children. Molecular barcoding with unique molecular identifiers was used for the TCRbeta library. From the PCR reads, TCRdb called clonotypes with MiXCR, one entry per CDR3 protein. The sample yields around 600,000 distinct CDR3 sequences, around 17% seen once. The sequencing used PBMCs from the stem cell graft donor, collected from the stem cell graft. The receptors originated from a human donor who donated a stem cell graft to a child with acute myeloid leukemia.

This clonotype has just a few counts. CDR3 protein: CASLGEDSEQFF. The CDR3, as DNA: TGTGCCAGTTTGGGCGAAGATTCTGAGCAGTTCTTC. This chain connects TRBV25-1 to TRBJ2-1; D uncertain. V was clipped by 9 bases and J by 9 bases, with 15 bases between them. The CDR3 is 12 amino acids. Germline CDR1 and CDR2: MGHDK and SYGVNS.

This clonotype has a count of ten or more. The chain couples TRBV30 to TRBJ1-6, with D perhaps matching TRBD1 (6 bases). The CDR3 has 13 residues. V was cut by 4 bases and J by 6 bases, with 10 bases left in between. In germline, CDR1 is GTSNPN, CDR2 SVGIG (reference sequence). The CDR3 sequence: CAWTTGPNSPLHF. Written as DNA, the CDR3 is TGTGCCTGGACTACAGGGCCTAATTCACCCCTCCACTTT.

CDR3 DNA: TGCGCCAGCAGCTTGGTACCGGGGGGGGACACTGAAGCTTTCTTT. Translation: CASSLVPGGDTEAFF. The V call is TRBV5-1, the J call TRBJ1-1; possibly TRBD1 for D (5 bases). The V and J ends lost 0 bases and 3 bases respectively, with 12 bases between them. This CDR3 is 15 amino acids long. Germline V gene sequence: CDR1 SGHRS, CDR2 YFSETQ.

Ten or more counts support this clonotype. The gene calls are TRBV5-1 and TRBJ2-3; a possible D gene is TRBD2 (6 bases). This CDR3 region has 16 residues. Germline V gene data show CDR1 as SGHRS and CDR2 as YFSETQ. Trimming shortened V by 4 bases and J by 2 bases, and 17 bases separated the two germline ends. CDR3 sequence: CASSLGGAGFTDTQYF. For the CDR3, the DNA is TGCGCCAGCAGCCTGGGGGGAGCAGGGTTCACAGATACGCAGTATTTT. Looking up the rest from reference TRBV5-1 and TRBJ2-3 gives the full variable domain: KAGVTQTPRYLIKTRGQQVTLSCSPISGHRSVSWYQQTPGQGLQFLFEYFSETQRNKGNFPGRFSGRQFSNSRSEMNVSTLELGDSALYLCASSLGGAGFTDTQYFGPGTRLTVL.

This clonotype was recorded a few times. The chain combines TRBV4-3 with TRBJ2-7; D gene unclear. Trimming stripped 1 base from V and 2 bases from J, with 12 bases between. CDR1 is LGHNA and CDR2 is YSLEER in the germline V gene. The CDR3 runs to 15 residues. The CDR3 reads CASSQGFGGAYEQYF. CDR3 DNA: TGCGCCAGCAGCCAAGGGTTCGGTGGCGCCTACGAGCAGTACTTC.

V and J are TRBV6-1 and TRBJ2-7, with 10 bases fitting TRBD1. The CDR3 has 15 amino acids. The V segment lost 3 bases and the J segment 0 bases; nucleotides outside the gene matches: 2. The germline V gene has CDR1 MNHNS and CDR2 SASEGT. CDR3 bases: TGTGCCAGCAGTGAGGACAGGGGGAGCTCCTACGAGCAGTACGTC. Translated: CASSEDRGSSYEQYV.

The CDR3 protein is CASSSGRTPGETQYF. The CDR3 DNA sequence: TGTGCCAGCAGCTCGGGACGGACCCCAGGAGAGACCCAGTACTTC. The rearrangement links TRBV7-8 to TRBJ2-5; either TRBD1 or TRBD2 may supply D (5 bases each). Trimming cost V 4 bases and J 4 bases, with 16 bases left between them. Germline CDR1 and CDR2: SGHVS and FQNEAQ. The CDR3 has 15 residues.

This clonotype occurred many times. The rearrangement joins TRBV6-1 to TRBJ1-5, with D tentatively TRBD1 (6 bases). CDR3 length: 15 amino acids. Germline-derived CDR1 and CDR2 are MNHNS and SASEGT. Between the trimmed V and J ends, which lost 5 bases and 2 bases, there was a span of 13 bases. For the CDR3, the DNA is TGTGCCAGCAGTCCTGACAGGTCGGGCAATCAGCCCCAGCATTTT. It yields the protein CASSPDRSGNQPQHF.

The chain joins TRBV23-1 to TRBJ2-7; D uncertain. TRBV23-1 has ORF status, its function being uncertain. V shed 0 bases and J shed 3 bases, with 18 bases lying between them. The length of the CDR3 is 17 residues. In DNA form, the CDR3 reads TGCGCCAGCAGTCAATCTAGTGGGGTCCCCTTAAGCTACGAGCAGTACTTC. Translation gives CASSQSSGVPLSYEQYF.

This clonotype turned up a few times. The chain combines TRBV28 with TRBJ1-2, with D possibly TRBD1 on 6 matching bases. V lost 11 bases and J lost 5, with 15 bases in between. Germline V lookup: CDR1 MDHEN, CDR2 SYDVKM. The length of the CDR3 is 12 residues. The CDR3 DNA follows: TGTGCCGCAGTCTCAGGGGCTTATGGCTACACCTTC. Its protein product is CAAVSGAYGYTF.

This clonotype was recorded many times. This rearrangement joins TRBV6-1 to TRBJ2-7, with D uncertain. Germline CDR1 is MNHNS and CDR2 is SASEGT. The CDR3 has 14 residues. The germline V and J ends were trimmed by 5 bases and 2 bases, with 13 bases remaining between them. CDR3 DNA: TGTGCCAGCAGTCCTTCGACTGACACCTACGAGCAGTACGTC. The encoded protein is CASSPSTDTYEQYV.

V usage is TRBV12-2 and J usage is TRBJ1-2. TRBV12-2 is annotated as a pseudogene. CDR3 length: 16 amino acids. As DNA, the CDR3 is TGTGCAAGTCGCTCTCCTTGGGGAGGGATATTGGGTGGCTACACCTTC. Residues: CASRSPWGGILGGYTF.

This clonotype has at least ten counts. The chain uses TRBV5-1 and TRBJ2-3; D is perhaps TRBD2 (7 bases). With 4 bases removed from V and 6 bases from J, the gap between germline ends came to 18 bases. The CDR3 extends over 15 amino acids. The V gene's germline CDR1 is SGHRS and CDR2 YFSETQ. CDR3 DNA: TGCGCCAGCAGCCCTCGGGGGGCCCACGGGGATACGCAGTATTTT. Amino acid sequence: CASSPRGAHGDTQYF.